The following is a TCR beta chain sequence with its context. The data derive from a study of shared clonotypes between healthy human individuals. The CDR3 is made up of 12 amino acids. CDR1 and CDR2 from the germline V gene are SNHLY and FYNNEI. Trimming left V 5 bases short and J 5 bases short, with 9 bases between. For every subset, genomic DNA was evenly distributed across several immunoSEQ plates. Some clones are missing from TCRdb's copy, which holds only in-frame ones; the method was immunoSEQ multiplex PCR. The data contain about 490,000 clones, less than 80% of them singletons. The chain is built from TRBV2 and TRBJ1-1; no clear D gene. Material for sequencing was PBMCs. The receptor comes from a woman aged 40 to 55 in good health. Some clones in this sample may be carry-over from other donors' samples. The CDR3 protein is CASSYGVTEAFF. CDR3 DNA sequence: TGTGCCAGCAGTTATGGGGTTACTGAAGCTTTCTTT.